The T cell receptor (beta chain) under discussion was sequenced for a study of T cells in Graves' hyperthyroidism and ophthalmopathy. Overall study findings and caveats: Ophthalmopathy stood apart from stable hyperthyroidism in a 13 V-J model. Blood also carried most thyroid clonotypes expanded above 0.001.

The source material, RNA transcripts, was used to amplify TCR beta CDR3 regions. HTBI primers were used for first-round RT-PCR of the TCR CDR3. A single record per CDR3 protein comes from TCRdb applying MiXCR to the multiplex PCR reads. This sample yields a few hundred thousand distinct CDR3 sequences, of which approximately 15% are seen a single time; over 50% belongs to the top ten. Concerning this clonotype itself: What it recognizes is unknown.

The CDR3 has 16 residues. Trimming cost V 4 bases and J 6 bases; bases outside gene matches: 14. Germline loops: CDR1 ENHRY, CDR2 SYGVKD. The chain employs TRBV10-3 and TRBJ1-1, with 7 nucleotides matching TRBD1. The sequenced material came from blood. This receptor was obtained from a woman in her fifties or sixties with Graves' ophthalmopathy. The CDR3 DNA reads as TGTGCCATCAGTGCTCCGGACCTGACAGGGACGGCTGAAGCTTTCTTT. It translates to CAISAPDLTGTAEAFF.